This TCR beta chain was recorded in a study of tumor T cells in aggressive B-cell lymphoma. Sequenced by immunoSEQ multiplex PCR; TCRdb stores in-frame clones only, minus some. The sample has about 630 clones, around 85% seen once; the top ten hold roughly 7.1%. This CDR3 is built from 16 residues. V lost 1 base, J lost 0 bases, and 4 bases stayed unmatched. Germline CDR1 and CDR2: KGHSH and LQKENI. This rearrangement joins TRBV18 to TRBJ2-3; 7 positions agree with TRBD2. This clonotype was obtained from an adult with diffuse large B cell lymphoma. Sequencing was performed on tumor tissue. CDR3 sequence reads: CASSPLLAASTDTQYF. CDR3 DNA sequence: TGTGCCAGCTCACCACTCCTAGCGGCTAGCACAGATACGCAGTATTTT.